This TCR beta chain was sequenced in a study of cytomegalovirus exposure and HLA in healthy donors. Turning to the study itself: Some 85 million unique TCRs, all from HLA-typed donors, were included in an early release of the data.

Deletions cut 2 bases from V and 5 bases from J, with 14 bases between. CDR1 and CDR2 from the germline V gene are SGHTS and YDEGEE. The CDR3 runs to 15 residues. The sample holds one count of this clone. Its antigen remains unknown. General study results and limits: HLA alleles showed associations with about 17,000 TCR beta sequences in a later analysis, at a 0.05 false discovery rate. The later analysis indicated that the majority of CMV-associated TCR beta chains appeared HLA-restricted. With later analysis, a missense DCLRE1C variant became linked to TCR beta V- and J-gene trimming.

This PCR relied on a set of 60 Vbeta primers and 13 Jbeta primers. Assay: immunoSEQ multiplex PCR; the TCRdb copy retains only in-frame clones and omits some. The table lists approximately 160,000 clones, about four fifths of them singletons. This clonotype originated in a woman in her forties or fifties in good health and CMV-seropositive. The V gene is TRBV5-8, the J gene TRBJ1-5; possible D gene TRBD1, 6 bases. Sequenced sample: PBMCs. The CDR3 nucleotides read TGTGCCAGCAGCTTCGTGGCAGGGGCCGATCAGCCCCAGCATTTT. Translating gives CASSFVAGADQPQHF.